The clone carrying this TCR beta chain was detected a few times. These data originate in a study of T-cell reconstitution after alpha-beta-depleted transplantation in children. It was with unique molecular identifiers that the TCRbeta library was prepared. One entry per CDR3 protein, called by TCRdb with MiXCR from the PCR reads. The sample yields a few hundred thousand distinct CDR3 sequences, 25% to 30% seen once. Trimming cost V 7 bases and J 4 bases; bases outside gene matches: 1. This CDR3 is 14 amino acids long. The chain is built from TRBV12-3 or TRBV12-4 and TRBJ2-4, with 13 bases identical to TRBD2. The source is a boy in the first two years of life with Wiskott-Aldrich syndrome, due to receive a stem cell transplant. The sample here was PBMCs, taken before TCRalphabeta/CD19-depleted stem cell transplant. CDR3 sequence (DNA): TGTGCCAGCAAGGGACTAGCGGGAAAAAACATTCAGTACTTC. Translation: CASKGLAGKNIQYF.